The rows below give T cell receptor beta chains drawn from one sample of a study of blood T cell repertoires in COVID-19. The data were produced by immunoSEQ multiplex PCR, yet TCRdb's version contains in-frame clones alone and is incomplete. Of about 270,000 clones listed, 83% are singletons. Sequencing input: peripheral blood. These receptors were obtained from a woman aged 50 to 60 who had recovered from COVID-19. The CDR3 runs from the conserved cysteine through the conserved F or W. D genes are given only for firm matches. Rows may omit the clone size; those that give it use once, few, many or a size class.

TRBJ2-3 | many | TRBV3-1/TRBV3-2 | TRBD2 | TGTGCCAGCAGCCAACCCCCTAGGGGACTAGCGGCCTCCGGTACGCAGTATTTT | CASSQPPRGLAASGTQYF
TRBJ2-7 | . | TRBV6-2/TRBV6-3 | . | TGTGCCAGCAGTTACCCATCCACAGGGTCCGTAGGTTACGAGCAGTACTTC | CASSYPSTGSVGYEQYF
TRBJ2-1 | . | TRBV7-2 | TRBD1 | TGTGCCAGCAGCTCCGGGACAGGGGTCTACAATGAGCAGTTCTTC | CASSSGTGVYNEQFF
TRBJ2-3 | . | TRBV25-1 | TRBD1 | TGTGCCAGCAGTGAATCCGGGGACAGGGGGCCCAACACAGATACGCAGTATTTT | CASSESGDRGPNTDTQYF
TRBJ2-1 | once | TRBV27 | . | TGTGCCAGCAGTCCCCTATGGGAGCATGAGCAGTTCTTC | CASSPLWEHEQFF
TRBJ2-3 | . | TRBV19 | . | TGTGCCAGTAGTATAGATCCGGTCGCAGATACGCAGTATTTT | CASSIDPVADTQYF
TRBJ2-7 | once | TRBV9 | TRBD2 | TGTGCCAGCAGCTACGACCCGGGGGGTACCTACGAGCAGTACTTC | CASSYDPGGTYEQYF
TRBJ2-1 | . | TRBV7-6 | . | TGTGCCAGCAGCCTTCGAGCTGAGCAGTTCTTC | CASSLRAEQFF
TRBJ2-7 | . | TRBV27 | . | TGTGCCAGCACCTATATATCCAGCGGAGGCCTCTACGAGCAGTACTTC | CASTYISSGGLYEQYF
TRBJ1-3 | . | TRBV28 | . | TGTGCCACAACGCAGGGCTACTCTGGAAACACCATATATTTT | CATTQGYSGNTIYF
TRBJ2-4 | . | TRBV18 | TRBD2 | TGTGCCAGCTCACTCTCGACTAGCGGAGGAAAAAACATTCAGTACTTC | CASSLSTSGGKNIQYF
TRBJ2-1 | few | TRBV30 | TRBD1 | TGTGCCTGGAAACTGCGGGACAGGGTTCCGATCTTC | CAWKLRDRVPIF
TRBJ2-4 | . | TRBV20-1 | TRBD1 | TGCAGTGCTAGTCCCGGACAGGGGAGTGGGTCAGCCAAAAACATTCAGTACTTC | CSASPGQGSGSAKNIQYF
TRBJ2-7 | few | TRBV11-2 | . | TGTGCCAGCAGCTTAAGGCTAGGCCTGTACGAGCAGTACTTC | CASSLRLGLYEQYF